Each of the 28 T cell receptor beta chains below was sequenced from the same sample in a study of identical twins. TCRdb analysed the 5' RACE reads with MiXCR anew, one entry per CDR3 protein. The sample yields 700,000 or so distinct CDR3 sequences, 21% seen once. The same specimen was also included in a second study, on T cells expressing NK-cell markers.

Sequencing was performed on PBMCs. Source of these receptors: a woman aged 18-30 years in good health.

CDR3 loop: CSARDRGRTEAFF. DNA for the CDR3: TGCAGTGCTAGAGACAGGGGCCGGACTGAAGCTTTCTTT. V and J are TRBV20-1 and TRBJ1-1; possibly TRBD1 for D (6 bases). The CDR3 covers 13 residues. Germline values: CDR1 DFQATT, CDR2 SNEGSKA (reference sequence). V gave up 0 bases and J gave up 5 bases, with 10 bases separating them.

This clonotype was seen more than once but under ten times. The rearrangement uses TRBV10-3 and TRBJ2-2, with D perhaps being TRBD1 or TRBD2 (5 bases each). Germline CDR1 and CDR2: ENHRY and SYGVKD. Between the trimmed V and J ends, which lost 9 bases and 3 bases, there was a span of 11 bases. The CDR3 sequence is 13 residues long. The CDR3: CAIAGTDTGELFF. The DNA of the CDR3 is TGTGCCATTGCCGGGACGGACACCGGGGAGCTGTTTTTT.

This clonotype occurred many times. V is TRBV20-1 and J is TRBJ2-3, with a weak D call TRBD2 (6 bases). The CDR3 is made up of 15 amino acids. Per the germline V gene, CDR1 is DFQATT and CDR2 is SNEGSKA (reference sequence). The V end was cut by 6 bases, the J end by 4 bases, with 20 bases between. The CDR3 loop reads CSANPGLRGADTQYF. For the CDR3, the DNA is TGCAGTGCCAATCCGGGACTCAGAGGAGCAGATACGCAGTATTTT.

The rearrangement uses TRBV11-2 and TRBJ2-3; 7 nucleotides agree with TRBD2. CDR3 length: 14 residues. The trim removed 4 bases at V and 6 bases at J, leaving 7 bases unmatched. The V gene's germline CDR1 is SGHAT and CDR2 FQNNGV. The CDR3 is CASSSWTREDTQYF. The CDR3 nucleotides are TGTGCCAGCAGCTCCTGGACTAGGGAGGATACGCAGTATTTT.

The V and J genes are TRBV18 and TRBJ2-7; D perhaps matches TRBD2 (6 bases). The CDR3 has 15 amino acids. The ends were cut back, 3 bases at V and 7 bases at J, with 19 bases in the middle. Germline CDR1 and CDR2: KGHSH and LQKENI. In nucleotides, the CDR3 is TGTGCCAGCTCACCCCCGACTAGTGAAGGGTATGAGCAGTACTTC. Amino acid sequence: CASSPPTSEGYEQYF.

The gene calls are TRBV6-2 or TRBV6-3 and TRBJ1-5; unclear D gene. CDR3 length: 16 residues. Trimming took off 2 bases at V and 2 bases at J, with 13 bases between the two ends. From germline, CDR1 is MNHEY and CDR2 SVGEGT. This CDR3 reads CASSYAGTRGNQPQHF. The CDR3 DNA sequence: TGTGCCAGCAGTTACGCCGGAACTAGGGGCAATCAGCCCCAGCATTTT.

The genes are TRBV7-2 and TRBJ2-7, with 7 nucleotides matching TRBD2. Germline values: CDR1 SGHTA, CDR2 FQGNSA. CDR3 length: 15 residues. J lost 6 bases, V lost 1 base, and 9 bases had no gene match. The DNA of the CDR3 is TGTGCCAGCAGCTTAGAGGTGACTAGCCCAACCGAGCAGTACTTC. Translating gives CASSLEVTSPTEQYF. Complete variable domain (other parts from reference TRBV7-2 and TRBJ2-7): GAGVSQSPSNKVTEKGKDVELRCDPISGHTALYWYRQSLGQGLEFLIYFQGNSAPDKSGLPSDRFSAERTGGSVSTLTIQRTQQEDSAVYLCASSLEVTSPTEQYFGPGTRLTVT.

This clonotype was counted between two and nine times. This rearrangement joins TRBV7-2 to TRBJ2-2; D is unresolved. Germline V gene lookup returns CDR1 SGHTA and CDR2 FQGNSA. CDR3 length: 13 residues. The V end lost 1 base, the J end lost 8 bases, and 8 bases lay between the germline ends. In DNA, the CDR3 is TGTGCCAGCAGCTTAGAACCCAAAGGGGAGCTGTTTTTT. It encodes CASSLEPKGELFF.

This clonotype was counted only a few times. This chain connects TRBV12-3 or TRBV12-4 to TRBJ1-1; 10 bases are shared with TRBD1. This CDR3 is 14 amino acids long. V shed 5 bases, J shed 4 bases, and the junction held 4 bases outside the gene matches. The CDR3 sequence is CASSLRDRGTEAFF. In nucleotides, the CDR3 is TGTGCCAGCAGTCTCCGGGACAGGGGCACTGAAGCTTTCTTT.

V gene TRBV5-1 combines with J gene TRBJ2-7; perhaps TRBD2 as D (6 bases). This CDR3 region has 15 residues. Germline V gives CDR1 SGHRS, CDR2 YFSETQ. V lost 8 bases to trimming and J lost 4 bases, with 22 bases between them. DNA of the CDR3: TGCGCCAGAACCCTTTACGGGACGGGGGTTTACGAGCAGTACTTC. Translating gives CARTLYGTGVYEQYF.

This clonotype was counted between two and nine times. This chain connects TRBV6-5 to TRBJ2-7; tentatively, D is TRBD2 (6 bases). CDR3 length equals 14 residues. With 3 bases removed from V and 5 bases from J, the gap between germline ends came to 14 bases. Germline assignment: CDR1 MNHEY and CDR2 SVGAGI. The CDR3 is CASSYWRDMDEQYF. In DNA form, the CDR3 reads TGTGCCAGCAGTTATTGGCGGGATATGGACGAGCAGTACTTC.

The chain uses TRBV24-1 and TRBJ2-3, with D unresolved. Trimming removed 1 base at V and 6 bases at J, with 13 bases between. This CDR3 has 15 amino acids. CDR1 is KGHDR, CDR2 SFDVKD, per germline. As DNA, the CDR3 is TGTGCCACCAGTGATTTTCGGACGGGCTCCGATACGCAGTATTTT. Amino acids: CATSDFRTGSDTQYF.

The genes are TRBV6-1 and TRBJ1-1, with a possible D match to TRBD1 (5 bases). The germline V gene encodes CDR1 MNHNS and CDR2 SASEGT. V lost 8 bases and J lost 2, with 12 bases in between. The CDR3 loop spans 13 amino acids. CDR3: CASWGSTNTEAFF. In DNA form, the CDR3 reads TGTGCCAGCTGGGGCAGTACCAACACTGAAGCTTTCTTT.

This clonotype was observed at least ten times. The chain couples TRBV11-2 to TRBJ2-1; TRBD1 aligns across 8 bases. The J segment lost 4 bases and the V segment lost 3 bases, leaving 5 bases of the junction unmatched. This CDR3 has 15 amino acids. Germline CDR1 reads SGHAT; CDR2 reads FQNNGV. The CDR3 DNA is TGTGCCAGCAGCTTTCGGAGGACAGGGTACAATGAGCAGTTCTTC. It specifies CASSFRRTGYNEQFF.

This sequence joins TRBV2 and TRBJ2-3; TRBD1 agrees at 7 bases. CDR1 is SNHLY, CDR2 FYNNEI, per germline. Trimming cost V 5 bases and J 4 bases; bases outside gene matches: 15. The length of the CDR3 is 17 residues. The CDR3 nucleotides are TGTGCCAGCAGTTTTTCGGGACAGCAGACAGCTTCAGATACGCAGTATTTT. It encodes CASSFSGQQTASDTQYF.

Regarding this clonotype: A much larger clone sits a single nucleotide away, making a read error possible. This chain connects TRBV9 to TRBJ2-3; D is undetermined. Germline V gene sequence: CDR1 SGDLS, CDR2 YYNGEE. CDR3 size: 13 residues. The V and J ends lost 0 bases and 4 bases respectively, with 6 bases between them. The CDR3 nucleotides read TGTGCCAGCAGCGTAGATCGGTCAGATACGCAGTATTTT. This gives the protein CASSVDRSDTQYF.

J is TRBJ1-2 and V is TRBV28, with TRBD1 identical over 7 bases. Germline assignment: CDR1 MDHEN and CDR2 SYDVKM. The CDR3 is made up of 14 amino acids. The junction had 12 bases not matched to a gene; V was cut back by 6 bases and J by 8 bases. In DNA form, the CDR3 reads TGTGCCAGCAGAGCCGGGACAGTCCTCTTAGGCTACACCTTC. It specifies CASRAGTVLLGYTF.

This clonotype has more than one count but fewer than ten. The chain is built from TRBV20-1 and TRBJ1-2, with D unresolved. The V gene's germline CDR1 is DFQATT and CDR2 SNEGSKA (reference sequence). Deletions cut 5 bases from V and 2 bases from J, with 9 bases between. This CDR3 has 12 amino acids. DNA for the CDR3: TGCAGTGCTGTTATGGGGAACTATGGCTACACCTTC. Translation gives CSAVMGNYGYTF.

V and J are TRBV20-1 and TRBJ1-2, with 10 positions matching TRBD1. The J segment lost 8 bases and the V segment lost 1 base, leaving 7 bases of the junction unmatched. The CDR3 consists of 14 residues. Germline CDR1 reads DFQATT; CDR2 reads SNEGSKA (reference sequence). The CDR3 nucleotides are TGCAGTGCTAGAGGGGGACAGGGGATAGGGGGCTACACCTTC. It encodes CSARGGQGIGGYTF.

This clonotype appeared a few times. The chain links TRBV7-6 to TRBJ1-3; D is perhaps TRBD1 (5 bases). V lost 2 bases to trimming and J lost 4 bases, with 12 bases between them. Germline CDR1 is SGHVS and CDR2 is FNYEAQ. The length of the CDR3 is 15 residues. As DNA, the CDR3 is TGTGCCAGCAGCTTACGCCAGGGAGCAGGAAACACCATATATTTT. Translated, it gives CASSLRQGAGNTIYF.

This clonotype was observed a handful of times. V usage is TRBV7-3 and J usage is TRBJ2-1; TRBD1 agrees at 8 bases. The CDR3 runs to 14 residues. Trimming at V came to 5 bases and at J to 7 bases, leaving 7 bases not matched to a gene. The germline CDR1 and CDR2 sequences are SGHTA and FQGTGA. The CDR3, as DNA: TGTGCCAGCAGCCCCGCTACAGGGGGGAATGAGCAGTTCTTC. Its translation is CASSPATGGNEQFF.

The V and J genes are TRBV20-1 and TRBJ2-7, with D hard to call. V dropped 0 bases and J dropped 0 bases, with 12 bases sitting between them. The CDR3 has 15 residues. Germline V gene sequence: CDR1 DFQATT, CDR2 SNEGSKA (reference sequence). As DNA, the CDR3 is TGCAGTGCTAGAGATAGGACCTCCAGCTCCTACGAGCAGTACTTC. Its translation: CSARDRTSSSYEQYF.

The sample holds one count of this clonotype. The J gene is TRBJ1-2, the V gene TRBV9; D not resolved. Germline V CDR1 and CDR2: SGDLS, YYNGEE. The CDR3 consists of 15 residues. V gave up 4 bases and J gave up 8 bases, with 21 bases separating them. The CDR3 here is CASSPSGSGSDGYTF. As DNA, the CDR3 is TGTGCCAGCAGCCCTTCAGGATCCGGTTCGGACGGCTACACCTTC.

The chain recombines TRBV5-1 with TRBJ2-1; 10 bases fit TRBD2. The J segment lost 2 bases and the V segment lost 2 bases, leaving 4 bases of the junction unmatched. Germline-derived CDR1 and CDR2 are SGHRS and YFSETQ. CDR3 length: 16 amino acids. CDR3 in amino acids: CASSLTLAGAYNEQFF. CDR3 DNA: TGCGCCAGCAGCTTAACTCTAGCGGGAGCCTACAATGAGCAGTTCTTC.

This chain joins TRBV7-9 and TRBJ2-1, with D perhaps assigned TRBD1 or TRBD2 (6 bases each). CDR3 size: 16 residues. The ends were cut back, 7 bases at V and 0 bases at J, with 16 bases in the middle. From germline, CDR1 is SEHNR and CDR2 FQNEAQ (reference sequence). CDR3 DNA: TGTGCCAGCATTCTTGGGGGGACACGCTCCTACAATGAGCAGTTCTTC. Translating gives CASILGGTRSYNEQFF.

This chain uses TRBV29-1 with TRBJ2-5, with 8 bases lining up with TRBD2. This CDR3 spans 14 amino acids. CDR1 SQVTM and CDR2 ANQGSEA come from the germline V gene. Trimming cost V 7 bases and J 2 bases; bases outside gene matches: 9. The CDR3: CSASIGGAQETQYF. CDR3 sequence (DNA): TGCAGCGCCAGTATCGGGGGGGCTCAAGAGACCCAGTACTTC.

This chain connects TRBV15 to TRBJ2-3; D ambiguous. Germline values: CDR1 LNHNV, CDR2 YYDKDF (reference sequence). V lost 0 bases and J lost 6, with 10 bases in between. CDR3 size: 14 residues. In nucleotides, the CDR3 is TGTGCCACCAGCAGAGATCGGAACACCGATACGCAGTATTTT. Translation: CATSRDRNTDTQYF. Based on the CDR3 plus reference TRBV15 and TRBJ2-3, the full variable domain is DAMVIQNPRYQVTQFGKPVTLSCSQTLNHNVMYWYQQKSSQAPKLLFHYYDKDFNNEADTPDNFQSRRPNTSFCFLDIRSPGLGDTAMYLCATSRDRNTDTQYFGPGTRLTVL.

CDR3 amino acids: CSARIVGTTDTQYF. The CDR3, as DNA: TGCAGTGCTAGAATCGTGGGAACTACAGATACGCAGTATTTT. This rearrangement joins TRBV20-1 to TRBJ2-3; D not resolved. The germline V gene encodes CDR1 DFQATT and CDR2 SNEGSKA (reference sequence). V dropped 2 bases and J dropped 3 bases, with 12 bases sitting between them. This CDR3 has 14 amino acids.